The 25 T cell receptor beta chains in this list originate from one sample, sequenced in a study of graft-versus-host responses after intestinal transplantation (dated by TCRdb to the early 2020s). Libraries were made using the immunoSEQ multiplex PCR assay. Entries here come from immuneACCESS through TCRdb and include only in-frame sequences with V and J called. Some clones fail to appear in such tables; in the studies checked, an unresolved V gene covers under half of the shortfall, and the cause of the remainder is unknown. For this sample the table gives 11,000 to 15,000 clones, of which approximately 38% were detected only once. Around 14% of the sample lies in the top ten. Interpreted using the paper, the time point label stands for: cells obtained before transplantation from donor or recipient. In the mixed lymphocyte reactions, around 200,000 CFSE-labeled pre-transplant responders were plated with around 200,000 irradiated violet-dye-labeled stimulators and cultured for 6 days.

The sample in question was alloreactive CD8+ T cells from a mixed lymphocyte reaction culture, obtained before intestinal transplant. The sample's cell subset or site label is to be understood as: CFSE-low proliferating T cells sorted from roughly six-day pre-transplant mixed lymphocyte reaction (GvH or HvG direction). The source of these receptors is a human patient who received an intestinal transplant.

The gene calls are TRBV7-6 and TRBJ2-1; 7 positions match TRBD2. The length of the CDR3 is 16 residues. The germline V gene has CDR1 SGHVS and CDR2 FNYEAQ. V dropped 2 bases and J dropped 6; count of bases not matched to a gene: 10. The CDR3 bases are TGTGCCAGCAGCTTATGGGGCGGGAGCCCCAGCAATGAGCAGTTCTTC. It codes for CASSLWGGSPSNEQFF.

A few counts support this clone. The rearrangement joins TRBV7-9 to TRBJ2-7, with TRBD2 identical over 7 bases. V was pared by 2 bases and J by 5 bases, with 9 bases of the junction left unmatched. This CDR3 is 15 amino acids long. Germline CDR1 is SEHNR and CDR2 is FQNEAQ (reference sequence). The CDR3 sequence is CASSLTLWAGDEQYF. Here the CDR3 DNA reads TGTGCCAGCAGCTTAACTTTATGGGCGGGAGACGAGCAGTACTTC.

The chain combines TRBV27 with TRBJ2-5, with 12 bases that match TRBD1. The CDR3 consists of 17 residues. Germline loops: CDR1 MNHEY, CDR2 SMNVEV (reference sequence). V gave up 2 bases and J gave up 4 bases; unmatched junction bases: 8. The CDR3 DNA follows: TGTGCCAGCAGTTTACAAGAAGGGACAGGGGGCATAGAGACCCAGTACTTC. It codes for CASSLQEGTGGIETQYF.

This sequence joins TRBV6-5 and TRBJ2-2; TRBD2 agrees at 12 bases. Germline V gene sequence: CDR1 MNHEY, CDR2 SVGAGI. Trimming cost V 2 bases and J 5 bases; bases outside gene matches: 0. The CDR3 extends over 15 amino acids. For the CDR3, the DNA is TGTGCCAGCAGTTACGGGACTAGCGGGACCGGGGAGCTGTTTTTT. This gives the protein CASSYGTSGTGELFF.

This clone came up a few times. V gene TRBV28 combines with J gene TRBJ2-7, with TRBD1 identical over 8 bases. V dropped 6 bases and J dropped 2; count of bases not matched to a gene: 6. The CDR3 contains 14 residues. The germline V gene has CDR1 MDHEN and CDR2 SYDVKM. The CDR3 nucleotides read TGTGCCAGCAGCCTAGGACAGGGACCCTACGAGCAGTACTTC. It is translated as CASSLGQGPYEQYF.

CDR3 loop: CASSLNYVTRFEAFF. The CDR3 DNA is TGTGCCAGCAGCTTAAATTACGTAACGCGGTTTGAAGCTTTCTTT. J is TRBJ1-1 and V is TRBV11-2; D not resolved. Germline V gives CDR1 SGHAT, CDR2 FQNNGV. The CDR3 runs 15 residues. V gave up 2 bases and J gave up 7 bases, with 17 bases separating them. The whole variable domain, remainder taken from reference TRBV11-2 and TRBJ1-1, is EAGVAQSPRYKIIEKRQSVAFWCNPISGHATLYWYQQILGQGPKLLIQFQNNGVVDDSQLPKDRFSAERLKGVDSTLKIQPAKLEDSAVYLCASSLNYVTRFEAFFGQGTRLTVV.

The rearrangement links TRBV5-1 to TRBJ1-2; TRBD1 is a possible D gene (5 bases). This CDR3 is built from 15 residues. The germline gives CDR1 SGHRS, CDR2 YFSETQ. The V end lost 0 bases, the J end lost 1 base, and 10 bases lay between the germline ends. The CDR3 spells CASSLARRGNYGYTF. As DNA, the CDR3 is TGCGCCAGCAGCTTGGCCAGGAGGGGTAACTATGGCTACACCTTC.

V is TRBV19 and J is TRBJ2-2, with 8 bases fitting TRBD2. V was pared by 3 bases and J by 4 bases, with 10 bases of the junction left unmatched. In germline, CDR1 is LNHDA, CDR2 SQIVND (reference sequence). This CDR3 region has 17 residues. The DNA for the CDR3 is TGTGCCAGTAGTATCTGGCGGGGGGACTTATTCACCGGGGAGCTGTTTTTT. It translates to CASSIWRGDLFTGELFF.

The chain links TRBV5-1 to TRBJ2-2, with 7 bases aligning to TRBD1. Trimming took 2 bases from V and 5 from J; bases not matched to a gene: 6. Germline CDR1 and CDR2: SGHRS and YFSETQ. CDR3 length equals 15 residues. This CDR3 is CASSFNRGRTGELFF. CDR3 coding DNA: TGCGCCAGCAGCTTCAACAGGGGTAGGACCGGGGAGCTGTTTTTT.

This clone was counted a few times. J is TRBJ2-7 and V is TRBV4-3, with D possibly TRBD1 on 7 matching bases. This CDR3 spans 14 amino acids. Trimming left V 1 base short and J 3 bases short, with 10 bases between. The germline V gene encodes CDR1 LGHNA and CDR2 YSLEER. CDR3 DNA sequence: TGCGCCAGCAGCCAAGCTCAGGGGGGCTACGAGCAGTACTTC. Translated, it gives CASSQAQGGYEQYF.

The rearrangement uses TRBV19 and TRBJ2-2; D may be TRBD2 (7 bases). Germline V CDR1 and CDR2: LNHDA, SQIVND (reference sequence). CDR3 size: 14 residues. V lost 5 bases, J lost 5 bases, and 12 bases lay in between. CDR3 DNA sequence: TGTGCCAGTAGTCCTAAGGGGGGGACCGGGGAGCTGTTTTTT. The encoded protein is CASSPKGGTGELFF.

This clone showed up just a few times. This rearrangement joins TRBV27 to TRBJ2-1; the D is unclear. With 3 bases removed from V and 9 bases from J, the gap between germline ends came to 15 bases. Germline values: CDR1 MNHEY, CDR2 SMNVEV (reference sequence). The CDR3 length is 14 residues. Here the CDR3 reads CASSFYTPSGEQFF. DNA of the CDR3: TGTGCCAGCAGTTTTTACACCCCCTCGGGTGAGCAGTTCTTC.

V and J are TRBV6-6 and TRBJ1-2; D is uncertain. Trimming removed 4 bases at V and 4 bases at J, with 10 bases between. The CDR3 length is 13 residues. CDR1 is MNHNY and CDR2 is SVGAGI in the germline V gene (reference sequence). The CDR3, as DNA: TGTGCCAGCAGTTGGCCCCAGGTCTATGGCTACACCTTC. This codes for CASSWPQVYGYTF.

The V and J genes are TRBV5-1 and TRBJ1-1; D perhaps matches TRBD1 (5 bases). CDR3 size: 12 residues. Trimming stripped 1 base from V and 6 bases from J, with 7 bases between. CDR1 is SGHRS and CDR2 is YFSETQ in the germline V gene. The CDR3 is CASSLWGAEAFF. CDR3 coding DNA: TGCGCCAGCAGCTTGTGGGGGGCTGAAGCTTTCTTT. Combining the CDR3 with reference TRBV5-1 and TRBJ1-1 gives the whole variable domain KAGVTQTPRYLIKTRGQQVTLSCSPISGHRSVSWYQQTPGQGLQFLFEYFSETQRNKGNFPGRFSGRQFSNSRSEMNVSTLELGDSALYLCASSLWGAEAFFGQGTRLTVV.

This clone was seen a few times. J is TRBJ2-1 and V is TRBV19; D is ambiguous. Per the germline V gene, CDR1 is LNHDA and CDR2 is SQIVND (reference sequence). This CDR3 region has 13 residues. V lost 1 base, J lost 12 bases, and 13 bases lay in between. CDR3 residues: CASSIGTPLPQFF. The CDR3 nucleotides are TGTGCCAGTAGTATAGGTACCCCACTGCCGCAGTTCTTC.

V usage is TRBV5-1 and J usage is TRBJ2-7; TRBD1 aligns across 7 bases. V shed 2 bases and J 0 bases; nucleotides not matched to a gene: 5. The CDR3 is 15 amino acids. Germline CDR1 is SGHRS and CDR2 is YFSETQ. The CDR3 DNA is TGCGCCAGCAGCTTATCAAGGGACAGCTCCTACGAGCAGTACTTC. As protein: CASSLSRDSSYEQYF.

Here the CDR3 reads CASSMGFGEQYF. In DNA, the CDR3 is TGTGCCAGTAGTATGGGTTTCGGGGAGCAGTACTTC. The rearrangement links TRBV19 to TRBJ2-7; D is undetermined. This CDR3 has 12 residues. The germline gives CDR1 LNHDA, CDR2 SQIVND (reference sequence). Trimming removed 3 bases from V and 7 bases from J, with 10 bases in between. The entire variable domain, with the rest obtained from reference TRBV19 and TRBJ2-7, is as follows: DGGITQSPKYLFRKEGQNVTLSCEQNLNHDAMYWYRQDPGQGLRLIYYSQIVNDFQKGDIAEGYSVSREKKESFPLTVTSAQKNPTAFYLCASSMGFGEQYFGPGTRLTVT.

The sample holds a few counts of this clone. The DNA of the CDR3 is TGTGCCAGCAGCCCCGGACAGGGGACCTATGGCTACACCTTC. This sequence encodes CASSPGQGTYGYTF. The J gene is TRBJ1-2, the V gene TRBV7-8; 9 bases fit TRBD1. V lost 5 bases and J lost 4; bases outside the gene matches: 5. There are 14 residues in the CDR3. Germline assignment: CDR1 SGHVS and CDR2 FQNEAQ.

J is TRBJ1-5 and V is TRBV11-2; the D is unclear. The germline V gene encodes CDR1 SGHAT and CDR2 FQNNGV. Trimming took off 3 bases at V and 7 bases at J, with 13 bases between the two ends. The CDR3 runs to 14 residues. The CDR3 is CASSLSLGGQPQHF. The CDR3 bases are TGTGCCAGCAGCTTGTCCCTTGGCGGACAGCCCCAGCATTTT.

The J gene is TRBJ2-5, the V gene TRBV11-1; TRBD1 matches 8 bases. Germline CDR1 is SGHAT and CDR2 is FQDESV (reference sequence). The CDR3 has 15 residues. The ends lost 5 bases at V and 0 bases at J; junction bases unmatched: 5. The CDR3 coding sequence is TGTGCCAGCAGCGGGTGGACAGGGCACCAAGAGACCCAGTACTTC. Its translation is CASSGWTGHQETQYF.

In this sample, this clone turned up a few times. This chain joins TRBV4-1 and TRBJ2-7; possibly TRBD2 for D (5 bases). The V and J ends lost 4 bases and 5 bases respectively, with 12 bases between them. Germline V CDR1 and CDR2: MGHRA, YSYEKL. The CDR3 is 13 amino acids. The CDR3 DNA sequence: TGCGCCAGCAGCCCCTGGCCCGGGGACGAGCAGTACTTC. Encoded protein: CASSPWPGDEQYF.

The chain links TRBV9 to TRBJ2-3; D possibly corresponds to TRBD1 (5 bases). V shed 0 bases and J shed 6 bases, with 11 bases lying between them. This CDR3 contains 14 residues. The V gene's germline CDR1 is SGDLS and CDR2 YYNGEE. This chain's CDR3 is CASSVADSPDTQYF. CDR3 nucleotides: TGTGCCAGCAGCGTAGCTGACAGCCCCGATACGCAGTATTTT.

This chain joins TRBV10-2 and TRBJ2-1; 9 bases agree with TRBD1. Germline V lookup: CDR1 WSHSY, CDR2 SAAADI. The CDR3 length is 15 residues. The J segment lost 3 bases and the V segment lost 3 bases, leaving 3 bases of the junction unmatched. The chain's CDR3 is CASSDWDRDYNEQFF. Written as DNA, the CDR3 is TGCGCCAGCAGTGACTGGGACAGGGACTACAATGAGCAGTTCTTC.

The CDR3 protein is CSVDLTGAGYEQYF. DNA of the CDR3: TGCAGCGTAGACCTTACAGGGGCCGGATACGAGCAGTACTTC. The chain combines TRBV29-1 with TRBJ2-7; TRBD1 matches 7 bases. The germline V gene has CDR1 SQVTM and CDR2 ANQGSEA. The junction had 12 bases not matched to a gene; V was cut back by 6 bases and J by 4 bases. The CDR3 spans 14 residues.

This chain links TRBV7-8 with TRBJ2-1, with TRBD2 matching 8 bases. V was clipped by 1 base and J by 9 bases; unmatched bases: 2. Per germline, CDR1 SGHVS and CDR2 FQNEAQ. The CDR3 is made up of 13 amino acids. CDR3 DNA: TGTGCCAGCAGCTTAGATAGCGGGGTTGAGCAGTTCTTC. It specifies CASSLDSGVEQFF.